This T cell receptor (beta chain) was documented in a study of neurological immune-mediated disorders. CDR1 is DFQATT, CDR2 SNEGSKA, per germline (reference sequence). The CDR3 has 14 residues. V gave up 3 bases and J gave up 2 bases; unmatched junction bases: 5. This clonotype was seen repeatedly, ten times or more. The target antigen is unknown. General observations from the study: No CDR3 amino acid sequences recurred among expanded clones across subjects, suggesting private repertoires in all groups. HTLV-1-associated myelopathy had the most TCR clonal expansion, whereas multiple sclerosis had the least (lower than in healthy controls).

The cDNA came from 5'RACE with 10-nucleotide random UMIs. Each CDR3 protein gets one entry after TCRdb re-called the 5' RACE reads with MiXCR. The sample lists roughly 120,000 distinct CDR3 sequences, roughly 3.2% occurring once. From 2 million PBMCs stored at -80 C, the unsorted libraries were generated. Sequencing was carried out using PBMCs. This chain joins TRBV20-1 and TRBJ2-7, with TRBD1 matching over 9 bases. The TCR originated in a woman aged 30 to 39 with multiple sclerosis. CDR3 DNA sequence: TGCAGTGCTAGCTTTGGACAGGGGCCCTACGAGCAGTACTTC. Translation: CSASFGQGPYEQYF.